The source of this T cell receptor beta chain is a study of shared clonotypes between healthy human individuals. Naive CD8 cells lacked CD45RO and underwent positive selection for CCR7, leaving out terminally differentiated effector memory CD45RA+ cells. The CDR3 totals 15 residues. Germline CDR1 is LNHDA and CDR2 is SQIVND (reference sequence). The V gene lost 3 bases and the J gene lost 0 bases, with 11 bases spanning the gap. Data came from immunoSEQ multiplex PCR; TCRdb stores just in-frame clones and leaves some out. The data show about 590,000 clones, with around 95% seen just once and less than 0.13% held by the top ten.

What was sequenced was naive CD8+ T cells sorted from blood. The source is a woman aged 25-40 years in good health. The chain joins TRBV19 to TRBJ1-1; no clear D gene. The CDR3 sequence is CASSMWQSMNTEAFF. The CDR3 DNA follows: TGTGCCAGTAGTATGTGGCAGTCCATGAACACTGAAGCTTTCTTT.